This T cell receptor (beta chain) was sequenced in a study of control samples from healthy donors and cancer patients. CDR1 and CDR2 (germline): ENHRY, SYGVKD. Between the trimmed V and J ends, which lost 6 bases and 0 bases, there was a span of 8 bases. The CDR3 is 13 residues long. Sequencing was performed with immunoSEQ multiplex PCR; in TCRdb, only in-frame clones are kept and a portion is missing. The repertoire has fewer than 95,000 clones, 91% of them found once; the top ten carry 15% to 18%. Sequencing was carried out using blood. The TCR comes from a man aged 25 to 45 in good health. V and J are TRBV10-3 and TRBJ2-5; no clear D. As DNA, the CDR3 is TGTGCCATCAGGTCAGCTAACCAAGAGACCCAGTACTTC. Translated: CAIRSANQETQYF.